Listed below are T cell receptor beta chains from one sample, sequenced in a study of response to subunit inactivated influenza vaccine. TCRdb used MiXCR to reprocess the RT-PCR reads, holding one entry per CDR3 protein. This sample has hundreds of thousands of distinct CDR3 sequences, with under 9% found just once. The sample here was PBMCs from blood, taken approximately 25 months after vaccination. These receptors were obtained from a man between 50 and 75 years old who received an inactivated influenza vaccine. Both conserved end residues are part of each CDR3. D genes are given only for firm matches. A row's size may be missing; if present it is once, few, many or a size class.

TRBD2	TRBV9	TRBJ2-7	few	TGTGCCAGCAGCGTAGGACCTAGCGGGGGGTCCTACGAGCAGTACTTC	CASSVGPSGGSYEQYF
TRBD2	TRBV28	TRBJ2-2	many	TGTGCCAGCTCTTATGGAGCGGGAGCAAACACCGGGGAGCTGTTTTTT	CASSYGAGANTGELFF
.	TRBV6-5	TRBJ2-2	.	TGTGCCAGCAGTTACTACGGCGGCGGCCCACGAGGAACCGGGGAGCTGTTTTTT	CASSYYGGGPRGTGELFF
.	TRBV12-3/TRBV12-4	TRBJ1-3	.	TGTGCCAGCAGATTCCTCGACGGAGGGTTCTCTGGAAACACCATATATTTT	CASRFLDGGFSGNTIYF
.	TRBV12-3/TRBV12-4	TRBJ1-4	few	TGTGCCAGCAGTCCGTACAGTCGCGGAAAACTGTTTTTT	CASSPYSRGKLFF
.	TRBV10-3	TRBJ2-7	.	TGTGCCATCAGTGAAGTAGGGGGCTACGAGCAGTACTTC	CAISEVGGYEQYF
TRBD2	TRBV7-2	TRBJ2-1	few	TGTGCCAGCAATCCGGGACTAGTGGGTGAGCAGTTCTTC	CASNPGLVGEQFF
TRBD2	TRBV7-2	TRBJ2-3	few	TGTGCCAGCCGGTACGGGGGGGAAGATACGCAGTATTTT	CASRYGGEDTQYF
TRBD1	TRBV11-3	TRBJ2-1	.	TGTGCCAGCAGCTCCAGACAGGGGGCTAGGGATGAGCAGTTCTTC	CASSSRQGARDEQFF
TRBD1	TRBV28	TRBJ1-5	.	TGTGCCAGCAGACCGGGACAGAGAGGGAATCAGCCCCAGCATTTT	CASRPGQRGNQPQHF
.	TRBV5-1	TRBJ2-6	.	TGCGCCAGCAGCCCGCAGGGGAGCCCCTCTGGGGCCAACGTCCTGACTTTC	CASSPQGSPSGANVLTF
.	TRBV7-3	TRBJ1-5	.	TGTGCCAGCAGCTTAACGGGGGGGCTAGAATGCAATCAGCCCCAGCATTTT	CASSLTGGLECNQPQHF
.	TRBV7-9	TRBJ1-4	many	TGTGCCAGCAGCTTGTGGGGGCGCCGTGGTGAAAAACTGTTTTTT	CASSLWGRRGEKLFF
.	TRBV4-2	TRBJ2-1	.	TGTGCCAGCAGCCAAGAAGTAAGCCAACGGAGTGAGCAGTTCTTC	CASSQEVSQRSEQFF
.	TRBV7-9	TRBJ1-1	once	TGTGCCAGCAGTTCGGGGGAGGGAACTTTCTTT	CASSSGEGTFF
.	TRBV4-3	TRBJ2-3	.	TGCGCCAGCAGCCAAGAGAGAGTGGGAACAGATACGCAGTATTTT	CASSQERVGTDTQYF
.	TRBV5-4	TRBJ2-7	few	TGTGCCAGCAGCTGGGGTACGACCGCGAGCTCCTACGAGCAGTACTTC	CASSWGTTASSYEQYF
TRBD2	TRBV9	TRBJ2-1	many	TGTGCCAGCAACCTCATAGCGGGAGGAGAGCAGTTCTTC	CASNLIAGGEQFF
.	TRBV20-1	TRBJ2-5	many	TGCAGTGCTAGAGCGGGAGCCCAAGAGACCCAGTACTTC	CSARAGAQETQYF
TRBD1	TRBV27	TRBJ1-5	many	TGTGCCAGCAGTTTACAGGGGGCAAGCAATCAGCCCCAGCATTTT	CASSLQGASNQPQHF
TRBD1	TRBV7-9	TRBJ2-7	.	TGTGCCAGCAGCTACCACGGACAGGGGAAGGACTTC	CASSYHGQGKDF
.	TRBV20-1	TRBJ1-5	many	TGCAGTGCTAGCGTCGGGCACGGCCGCAATCAGCCCCAGCATTTT	CSASVGHGRNQPQHF
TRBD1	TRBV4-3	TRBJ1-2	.	TGCGCCAGCAGCCCGGGGACAGGGGATGTTTATGGCTACACCTTC	CASSPGTGDVYGYTF
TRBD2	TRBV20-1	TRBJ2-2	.	TGCAGTGCACCCGTCGGGGGGGGGTACACCGGGGAGCTGTTTTTT	CSAPVGGGYTGELFF
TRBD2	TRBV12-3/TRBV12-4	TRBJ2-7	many	TGTGCCAGCAGTCCAGGGACTAGCGGAGCTTACGAGCAGTACTTC	CASSPGTSGAYEQYF
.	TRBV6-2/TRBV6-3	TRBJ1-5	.	TGTGCCAGCAGTTACGCGGCAGCGGGGCGGCAGCCCCAGCATTTT	CASSYAAAGRQPQHF
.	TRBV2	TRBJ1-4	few	TGTGCCAGCAGCCTACCGGGACAACCTAATGAAAAACTGTTTTTT	CASSLPGQPNEKLFF
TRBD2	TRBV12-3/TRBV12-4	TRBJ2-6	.	TGTGCCAGCAGTTTTTCGGGGGGAACAAACTCTGGGGCCAACGTCCTGACTTTC	CASSFSGGTNSGANVLTF
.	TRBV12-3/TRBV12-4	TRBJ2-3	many	TGTGCCAGCAGTTTGAGTCCTCGGGGAGATACGCAGTATTTT	CASSLSPRGDTQYF
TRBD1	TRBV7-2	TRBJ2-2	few	TGTGCCAGCAGCGCCCAGACAGGGGGCTTAGCCGGGGAGCTGTTTTTT	CASSAQTGGLAGELFF
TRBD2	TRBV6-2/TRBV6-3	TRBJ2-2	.	TGTGCCAGCAGCCTGCGGGGGGTCCCCGGGGAGCTGTTTTTT	CASSLRGVPGELFF
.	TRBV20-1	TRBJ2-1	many	TGCAGTGCTAGGGAATTCATCTACAATGAGCAGTTCTTC	CSAREFIYNEQFF
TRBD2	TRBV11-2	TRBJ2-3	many	TGTGCCAGCAGCCCTGCGGGAGGCCGCACAGATACGCAGTATTTT	CASSPAGGRTDTQYF
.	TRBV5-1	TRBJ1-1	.	TGCGCCAGCAGCTTGGACAGGGCGAACACTGAAGCTTTCTTT	CASSLDRANTEAFF
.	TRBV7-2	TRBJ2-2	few	TGTGCCAGCAGCCTAGACTTGCAGCGCACCGGGGAGCTGTTTTTT	CASSLDLQRTGELFF
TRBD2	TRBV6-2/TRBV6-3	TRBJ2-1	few	TGTGCCAGCAGAAGCGGGAGTGGTAATGAGCAGTTCTTC	CASRSGSGNEQFF
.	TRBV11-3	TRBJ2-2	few	TGTGCCAGCAGCGGGAAGGGGAACACCGGGGAGCTGTTTTTT	CASSGKGNTGELFF
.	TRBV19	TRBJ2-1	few	TGTGCCAGTAGTATAAGCAGGGGCGAGCAGTTCTTC	CASSISRGEQFF
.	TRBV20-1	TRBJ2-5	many	TGCAGTGCCGCTGTTGAGACTCATACAGGGACCCAGTACTTC	CSAAVETHTGTQYF
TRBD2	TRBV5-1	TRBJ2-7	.	TGCGCCAGCAGCTTGGGACCGGGACTAGCGGGAGGGTTGGAGCAGTACTTC	CASSLGPGLAGGLEQYF
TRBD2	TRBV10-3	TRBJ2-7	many	TGTGCCATCAGTGAGTCCATAGCGGGAGGGTACGAGCAGTACTTC	CAISESIAGGYEQYF
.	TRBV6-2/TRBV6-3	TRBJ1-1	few	TGTGCCAGCAGTTACTCGCAGGGGAACACTGAAGCTTTCTTT	CASSYSQGNTEAFF
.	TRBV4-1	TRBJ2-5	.	TGCGCCAGCAGCCAAGATTATTTGGGGCGAGAGACCCAGTACTTC	CASSQDYLGRETQYF
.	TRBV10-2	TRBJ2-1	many	TGCGCCAGCAGTGAGAACAATGAGCAGTTCTTC	CASSENNEQFF
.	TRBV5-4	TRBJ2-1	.	TGTGCCAGCAGCAACAAGGCAGGGCTATCTAACAAGCAGTTCTTC	CASSNKAGLSNKQFF
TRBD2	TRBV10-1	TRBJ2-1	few	TGCGCCAGCAGTGAGGACCGGGGGGGATACAATGAGCAGTTCTTC	CASSEDRGGYNEQFF
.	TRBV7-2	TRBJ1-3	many	TGTGCCAGCAGCTTAGGGCCAGCTCTCTCTGGAAACACCATATATTTT	CASSLGPALSGNTIYF
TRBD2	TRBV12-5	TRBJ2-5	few	TGTGCTAGTGGTTTGGCTATAGCGGGAGGAGAGACCCAGTACTTC	CASGLAIAGGETQYF
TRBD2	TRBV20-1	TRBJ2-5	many	TGCAGTGCTAGAGATCTTCTAGCGGGAGCAGGGGAGACCCAGTACTTC	CSARDLLAGAGETQYF
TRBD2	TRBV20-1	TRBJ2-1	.	TGCAGTGCTAGAGGGACTAGCATCAATGAGCAGTTCTTC	CSARGTSINEQFF
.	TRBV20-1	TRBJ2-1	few	TGCAGTGCTAGAGATCGGGCGGGCAGCTCCTACAATGAGCAGTTCTTC	CSARDRAGSSYNEQFF
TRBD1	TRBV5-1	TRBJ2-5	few	TGCGCCAGTAGTAGACAGGGCAGAGCGGAGACCCAGTACTTC	CASSRQGRAETQYF